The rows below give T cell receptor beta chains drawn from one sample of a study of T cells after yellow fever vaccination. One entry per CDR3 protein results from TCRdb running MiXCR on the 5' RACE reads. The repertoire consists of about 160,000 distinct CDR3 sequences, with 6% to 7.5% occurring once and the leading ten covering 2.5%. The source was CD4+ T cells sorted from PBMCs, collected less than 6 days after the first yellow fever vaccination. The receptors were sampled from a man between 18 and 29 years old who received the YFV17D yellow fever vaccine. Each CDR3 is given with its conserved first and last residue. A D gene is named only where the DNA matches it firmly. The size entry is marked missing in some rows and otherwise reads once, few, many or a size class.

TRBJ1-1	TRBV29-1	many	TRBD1	TGCAGCGTTGTTGGGCAGGGGGCGAAGGCTGAAGCTTTCTTT	CSVVGQGAKAEAFF
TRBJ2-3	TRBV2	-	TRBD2	TGTGCCAGCAGAGAGACTAGCGGAGATACGCAGTATTTT	CASRETSGDTQYF
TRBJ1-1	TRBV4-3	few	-	TGCGCCAGCAGCCAAGATCTGAAATACCGACGGACTGAAGCTTTCTTT	CASSQDLKYRRTEAFF
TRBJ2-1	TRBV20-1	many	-	TGCAGTGCTAGAGATGAGAAGGACAGCCAGCAGTTCTTC	CSARDEKDSQQFF
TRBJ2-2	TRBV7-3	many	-	TGTGCCAGCAGCTTGGGGGTTCGGAGCGGGGAGCTGTTTTTT	CASSLGVRSGELFF
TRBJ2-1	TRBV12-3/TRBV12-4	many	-	TGTGCCAGCAGTCCCCAGGGAAGCTCCTACAATGAGCAGTTCTTC	CASSPQGSSYNEQFF
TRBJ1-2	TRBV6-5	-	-	TGTGCCAGCAGTTACTCAGGGGGTCCCTATGGCTACACCTTC	CASSYSGGPYGYTF
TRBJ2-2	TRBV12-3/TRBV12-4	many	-	TGTGCCAGCAGTTTAAGAAGGGACGTTCTTCCTGGGGAGCTGTTTTTT	CASSLRRDVLPGELFF
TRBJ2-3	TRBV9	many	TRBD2	TGTGCCAGCAGCGGAATAGCGGGGTTCACAGATACGCAGTATTTT	CASSGIAGFTDTQYF
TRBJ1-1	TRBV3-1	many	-	TGTGCCAGCAGCCAAGGACGGGGAACTGAAGCTTTCTTT	CASSQGRGTEAFF
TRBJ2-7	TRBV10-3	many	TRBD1	TGTGCCATCAGGGTTTCGGGACAGGGGTACGAGCAGTACTTC	CAIRVSGQGYEQYF
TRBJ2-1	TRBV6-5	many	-	TGTGCCAGCAGTTCTAAGGGGGGGGTCAATGAGCAGTTCTTC	CASSSKGGVNEQFF
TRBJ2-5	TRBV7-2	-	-	TGTGCCAGCAGCAGAACTAGGCGAGAGACCCAGTACTTC	CASSRTRRETQYF
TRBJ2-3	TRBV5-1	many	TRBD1	TGCGCCAGCAGCGTGACAGGGGGTTGGGATACGCAGTATTTT	CASSVTGGWDTQYF
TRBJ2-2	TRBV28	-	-	TGTGCCAGCAGCCTCCGGTTATCCGGGGAGCTGTTTTTT	CASSLRLSGELFF
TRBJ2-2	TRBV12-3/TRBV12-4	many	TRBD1	TGTGCCAGCAGGGACAGGGGTTACACCGGGGAGCTGTTTTTT	CASRDRGYTGELFF
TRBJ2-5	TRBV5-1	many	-	TGCGCCAGCAGTCAGGGGCCGGAGGGGGGGACCCAGTACTTC	CASSQGPEGGTQYF
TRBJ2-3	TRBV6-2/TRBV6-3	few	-	TGTGCCAGCAGTTACTCGCCTGGGTTTGATACGCAGTATTTT	CASSYSPGFDTQYF
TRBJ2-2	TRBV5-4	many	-	TGTGCCAGCAGCTTGGAGGCATACACCGGGGAGCTGTTTTTT	CASSLEAYTGELFF
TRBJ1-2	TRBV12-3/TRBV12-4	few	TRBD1	TGTGCCAGCAGTACCCAGGGGGCTGGCTATGGCTACACCTTC	CASSTQGAGYGYTF
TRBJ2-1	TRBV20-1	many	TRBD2	TGCAGTGCGAGTGTGACTAGCGACGACAATGAGCAGTTCTTC	CSASVTSDDNEQFF
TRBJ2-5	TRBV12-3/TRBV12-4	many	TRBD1	TGTGCCAGCAGCACAATGACAGGGGGTAGGGAGACCCAGTACTTC	CASSTMTGGRETQYF
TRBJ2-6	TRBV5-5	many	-	TGTGCCAGCAGGGAGGGGCTGGAGACCAACGTCCTGACTTTC	CASREGLETNVLTF